Listed below are T cell receptor beta chains from one sample, sequenced in a study of blood T cell repertoires in COVID-19. Using immunoSEQ multiplex PCR, the repertoire was profiled, and TCRdb retains in-frame clones only, with some absent. This table holds 180,000 or so clones, around 85% found once. Sequences were obtained from PBMCs or T cells enriched from blood (not recorded which). These receptors were taken from a man aged 35-49 years who had recovered from COVID-19. CDR3s include the opening cysteine and the closing phenylalanine or tryptophan. Fields, in order: V gene, D gene, CDR3 length, clone size, J gene, CDR3 DNA, CDR3 protein. The D gene is left open where the match is weak. Not all rows give a size; the values are once, few, many and, for expanded clones, a class.

>TRBV27|-|16|-|TRBJ1-5
TGTGCCAGCAGTTTATCGCAGGGAGGTGGCAATCAGCCCCAGCATTTT
CASSLSQGGGNQPQHF
>TRBV5-1|TRBD1|14|-|TRBJ1-6
TGCGCCAGCACCCTCGGGACAGGGGATTCACCCCTCCACTTT
CASTLGTGDSPLHF
>TRBV11-2|-|16|once|TRBJ1-1
TGTGCCAGCAGCTTAGGGATACTGGGAGAGAACACTGAAGCTTTCTTT
CASSLGILGENTEAFF
>TRBV7-2|-|14|once|TRBJ1-4
TGTGCCAGCAGCTTCGACAGAGGAGTTGAAAAACTGTTTTTT
CASSFDRGVEKLFF
>TRBV6-5|-|14|-|TRBJ1-5
TGTGCCAGCCAAAAAATCGGTGAGGGTCAGCCCCAGCATTTT
CASQKIGEGQPQHF
>TRBV30|TRBD1|14|-|TRBJ1-5
TGTGCCTGGTCAAACAGGGGCACCATTCAGCCCCAGCATTTT
CAWSNRGTIQPQHF
>TRBV6-5|-|14|-|TRBJ2-1
TGTGCCAGCAGCGACAGGTTCTCGGGAAATGAGCAGTTCTTC
CASSDRFSGNEQFF
>TRBV7-9|-|12|-|TRBJ1-2
TGTGCCAGCTCCTTACCGGGGGAAGGCTACACCTTC
CASSLPGEGYTF
>TRBV10-1|-|15|once|TRBJ1-1
TGCGCCAGCAGTGAAGGGCGGGCTAGGAACACTGAAGCTTTCTTT
CASSEGRARNTEAFF
>TRBV29-1|-|12|-|TRBJ1-2
TGCAGCGTGATAGACGGGAACTATGGCTACACCTTC
CSVIDGNYGYTF
>TRBV5-1|TRBD2|18|-|TRBJ2-1
TGCGCCAGCAGCCCCGAGGGGACTAGCGGGGGGTCCTACAATGAGCAGTTCTTC
CASSPEGTSGGSYNEQFF
>TRBV12-3/TRBV12-4|-|13|-|TRBJ1-1
TGTGCCAGCAGTTTTAACATGAACACTGAAGCTTTCTTT
CASSFNMNTEAFF
>TRBV11-2|-|15|-|TRBJ1-5
TGTGCCAGCAGCTTAGTAGTCTCCCTGGATCAGCCCCAGCATTTT
CASSLVVSLDQPQHF
>TRBV27|-|13|-|TRBJ1-2
TGTGCCAGCAGTATTCACGGGGAGCGCGGCTACACCTTC
CASSIHGERGYTF
>TRBV7-6|-|14|once|TRBJ1-1
TGTGCCAGCAGCTTAAGCGGGCTCGACACTGAAGCTTTCTTT
CASSLSGLDTEAFF
>TRBV5-1|-|14|-|TRBJ2-7
TGCGCCAGCAGCTTGGAGGGCAGGGTCTACGAGCAGTACTTC
CASSLEGRVYEQYF
>TRBV10-2|-|12|once|TRBJ1-1
TGCGCCAGCAGGCAGATGAACACTGAAGCTTTCTTT
CASRQMNTEAFF
>TRBV14|-|11|-|TRBJ1-1
TGTGCCAGCAGCCAAGTCGCTGAAGCTTTCTTT
CASSQVAEAFF
>TRBV6-5|-|15|-|TRBJ2-1
TGTGCCAGCACGAGGACTCTACCAGGCCACAATGAGCAGTTCTTC
CASTRTLPGHNEQFF
>TRBV6-5|-|12|few|TRBJ2-2
TGTGCCGTGGCCGACGGGAGCGGGGAGCTGTTTTTT
CAVADGSGELFF
>TRBV5-1|TRBD1|13|-|TRBJ1-5
TGCGCCAGCAGCAAGGGGGCGGGTCAGCCCCAGCATTTT
CASSKGAGQPQHF
>TRBV27|-|16|-|TRBJ1-6
TGTGCCAGCAGTCTTCAACACAGCTCCTATAATTCACCCCTCCACTTT
CASSLQHSSYNSPLHF
>TRBV7-9|-|13|many|TRBJ2-7
TGTGCCAGCAGCTCCGACAGGTACTACGAGCAGTACTTC
CASSSDRYYEQYF
>TRBV13|TRBD1|13|-|TRBJ1-5
TGTGCCAGCAGCTGGGGACAGGATCAGCCCCAGCATTTT
CASSWGQDQPQHF
>TRBV6-5|-|13|few|TRBJ1-2
TGTGCCAGCAGTTACAACAGAGAATATGGCTACACCTTC
CASSYNREYGYTF
>TRBV4-2|TRBD2|16|-|TRBJ2-7
TGTGCCAGCAGCCAAGAGGCTAGCGGGAGGGCCCTCGAGCAGTACTTC
CASSQEASGRALEQYF
>TRBV15|-|14|-|TRBJ2-1
TGTGCCACCAGCACGCAAGACACCTACAATGAGCAGTTCTTC
CATSTQDTYNEQFF
>TRBV5-4|TRBD1|15|-|TRBJ2-5
TGTGCCAGCAGCTGGCTGGGACAGGGGGGAGAGACCCAGTACTTC
CASSWLGQGGETQYF
>TRBV15|TRBD1|12|-|TRBJ1-4
TGTGCCACCGGGACAGGGGGTGAAAAACTGTTTTTT
CATGTGGEKLFF
>TRBV28|TRBD1|13|-|TRBJ2-7
TGTGCCAGCAGCCTACAGGGGCCTGGGGAGCAGTACTTC
CASSLQGPGEQYF
>TRBV7-3|TRBD1|14|-|TRBJ2-3
TGTGCCAGCAGCAACCAGGGGGCAAGGGATACGCAGTATTTT
CASSNQGARDTQYF
>TRBV30|-|13|-|TRBJ1-1
TGTGCCTGGAGTGTAAACGGGGTCACTGAAGCTTTCTTT
CAWSVNGVTEAFF
>TRBV18|TRBD1|18|once|TRBJ1-6
TGTGCCAGCTCACCAAGAGGACAGGGGGGCTCCTATAATTCACCCCTCCACTTT
CASSPRGQGGSYNSPLHF
>TRBV5-1|-|15|-|TRBJ2-1
TGCGCCAGCAGCCCCCCGTTGAGCTCCTACAATGAGCAGTTCTTC
CASSPPLSSYNEQFF
>TRBV27|TRBD1|16|-|TRBJ2-3
TGTGCCAGCAGGGTCGGGACAGGGGTGGATTGGGATACGCAGTATTTT
CASRVGTGVDWDTQYF